The 16 T cell receptor beta chains below come from one sample, sequenced in a study of cytomegalovirus exposure and HLA in healthy donors (dated by TCRdb to between 2016 and 2019). The library relied on the immunoSEQ multiplex PCR assay. A mixture of 60 forward primers for TCR Vbeta segments and 13 reverse primers for TCR Jbeta segments was used in the multiplex PCR. The immuneACCESS repertoire file appears here via TCRdb, limited to in-frame rearrangements. These files lack a portion of the clones; in checked studies, under half of the deficit traces to unresolved V genes, and the cause of the others is not known. The sample yields under 110,000 clones; around 79% were counted once. The top ten constitute 3% to 4.5% of the sample. Specimen: PBMCs. The receptors shown here come from a man between 60 and 70 years old in good health and CMV-seronegative.

The CDR3 loop reads CASSLDRGNGELFF. The DNA for the CDR3 is TGTGCCAGCAGCCTGGACAGGGGAAACGGGGAGCTGTTTTTT. The chain combines TRBV7-7 with TRBJ2-2; 9 bases match TRBD1. From germline, CDR1 is SSHAT and CDR2 FNYEAQ (reference sequence). The CDR3 totals 14 residues. J was trimmed by 7 bases and V by 5 bases; bases with no gene match: 5.

This clone has just one count. The chain joins TRBV5-1 to TRBJ1-3, with unresolved D. Trimming cost V 5 bases and J 0 bases, with 12 bases left between them. The germline gives CDR1 SGHRS, CDR2 YFSETQ. CDR3 length: 15 residues. CDR3 coding DNA: TGCGCCAGCAGTCAGGACGGGAGCTCTGGAAACACCATATATTTT. It codes for CASSQDGSSGNTIYF.

J is TRBJ1-1 and V is TRBV27, with D possibly matching TRBD1 (5 bases). Germline CDR1 and CDR2: MNHEY and SMNVEV (reference sequence). There are 14 residues in the CDR3. Trimming removed 4 bases from V and 7 bases from J, with 16 bases in between. The CDR3, as DNA: TGTGCCAGCAGTTCCCACGACCCCGGGGGTGAAGCTTTCTTT. Translated: CASSSHDPGGEAFF.

The chain recombines TRBV19 with TRBJ2-5, with a weak D call TRBD2 (6 bases). The CDR3 runs 15 residues. The germline V and J ends were trimmed by 6 bases and 6 bases, with 20 bases remaining between them. CDR1 is LNHDA and CDR2 is SQIVND in the germline V gene (reference sequence). The chain's CDR3 is CASRDGGQGAKTQYF. The CDR3 DNA reads TGTGCCAGTAGAGACGGGGGTCAGGGCGCGAAGACCCAGTACTTC.

This chain uses TRBV29-1 with TRBJ1-2, with TRBD1 matching 9 bases. This CDR3 contains 15 residues. The junction had 13 bases not matched to a gene; V was cut back by 4 bases and J by 7 bases. CDR1 is SQVTM and CDR2 is ANQGSEA in the germline V gene. The CDR3 region is CSVGTYTTGGGGYTF. Here the CDR3 DNA reads TGCAGCGTTGGAACTTACACGACAGGGGGTGGTGGCTACACCTTC.

The chain joins TRBV30 to TRBJ2-7, with 8 bases fitting TRBD2. Per germline, CDR1 GTSNPN and CDR2 SVGIG (reference sequence). The V segment lost 1 base and the J segment 2 bases; nucleotides outside the gene matches: 10. The CDR3 spans 16 residues. The CDR3 loop is CAWSALAGGLTYEQYF. The CDR3 DNA reads TGTGCCTGGAGTGCCTTGGCGGGGGGCTTAACCTACGAGCAGTACTTC.

V is TRBV19 and J is TRBJ1-6; 10 bases align to TRBD1. With 6 bases clipped from V and 9 bases from J, the junction kept 8 bases outside the gene matches. The CDR3 is made up of 15 amino acids. The germline CDR1 and CDR2 sequences are LNHDA and SQIVND (reference sequence). As DNA, the CDR3 is TGTGCCAGTAGAAATGATGGGACAGGGGTTTCACCCCTCCACTTT. Its protein is CASRNDGTGVSPLHF.

The chain uses TRBV29-1 and TRBJ2-7; D perhaps matches TRBD1 (5 bases). CDR1 is SQVTM and CDR2 is ANQGSEA in the germline V gene. V was trimmed by 3 bases and J by 4 bases, leaving 16 bases between them. This CDR3 is built from 14 residues. CDR3 DNA: TGCAGCGTTGACCTTGGGGCAGGGCCGTACGAGCAGTACTTC. Its protein product is CSVDLGAGPYEQYF.

This clone showed up just a few times. The V call is TRBV7-3, the J call TRBJ1-1; 9 bases line up with TRBD1. J gave up 4 bases and V 5 bases, and 11 bases lay outside the gene matches. CDR1 is SGHTA, CDR2 FQGTGA, per germline. CDR3 length equals 16 residues. The CDR3 loop reads CASSRGTGRGGTEAFF. In nucleotides, the CDR3 is TGTGCCAGCAGCCGTGGGACAGGGCGAGGGGGCACTGAAGCTTTCTTT.

This rearrangement joins TRBV20-1 to TRBJ2-7; D possibly corresponds to TRBD2 (6 bases). Germline CDR1 is DFQATT and CDR2 is SNEGSKA (reference sequence). The CDR3 spans 11 residues. Trimming removed 6 bases at V and 1 base at J, with 7 bases between. Here the CDR3 reads CSAGGSYEQYF. In nucleotides, the CDR3 is TGCAGTGCGGGGGGTTCCTACGAGCAGTACTTC.

The chain links TRBV11-1 to TRBJ2-5; TRBD1 matches at 7 bases. The germline CDR1 and CDR2 sequences are SGHAT and FQDESV (reference sequence). The CDR3 has 14 residues. V was clipped by 1 base and J by 3 bases; unmatched bases: 2. DNA for the CDR3: TGTGCCAGCAGCTTAGTCGGGACAGAAGAGACCCAGTACTTC. Translating it yields CASSLVGTEETQYF.

This chain connects TRBV7-2 to TRBJ1-2, with no clear D. CDR1 is SGHTA, CDR2 FQGNSA, per germline. Deletions cut 1 base from V and 7 bases from J, with 10 bases between. The CDR3 is 13 residues long. In DNA, the CDR3 is TGTGCCAGCAGCTTAGTTGAGGCTGGTGGCTACACCTTC. This encodes CASSLVEAGGYTF.

The V call is TRBV28, the J call TRBJ1-1; D not resolved. The CDR3 sequence is 11 residues long. The ends were cut back, 7 bases at V and 0 bases at J, with 3 bases in the middle. Per the germline V gene, CDR1 is MDHEN and CDR2 is SYDVKM. The CDR3 DNA is TGTGCCAGCACAATGAACACTGAAGCTTTCTTT. It codes for CASTMNTEAFF.

The V gene is TRBV6-1, the J gene TRBJ1-1; no reliable D call. Trimming shortened V by 5 bases and J by 7 bases, and 14 bases separated the two germline ends. The CDR3 is 13 residues long. Germline values: CDR1 MNHNS, CDR2 SASEGT. The CDR3 reads CASSNNLQLEAFF. The DNA for the CDR3 is TGTGCCAGCAGTAATAATCTCCAACTTGAAGCTTTCTTT.

This clone was recorded once. The chain joins TRBV6-1 to TRBJ1-3, with TRBD1 matching over 8 bases. Germline CDR1 is MNHNS and CDR2 is SASEGT. V shed 5 bases and J 2 bases; nucleotides not matched to a gene: 2. The CDR3 consists of 14 residues. The CDR3 bases are TGTGCCAGCAGTACCAGGGGGCCTGGAAACACCATATATTTT. It encodes CASSTRGPGNTIYF.

CDR3 sequence reads: CASSRKGVGVQQFF. CDR3 bases: TGCGCCAGCAGCCGAAAGGGAGTCGGTGTTCAGCAGTTCTTC. This chain uses TRBV4-3 with TRBJ2-1; D possibly corresponds to TRBD2 (5 bases). This CDR3 region has 14 residues. Trimming took 4 bases from V and 11 from J, leaving 18 bases between them. Germline CDR1 reads LGHNA; CDR2 reads YSLEER.